This T cell receptor (beta chain) derives from a study of blood T cell repertoires in COVID-19. Study summary: Donors in the United States, Italy and Spain gave samples during acute or convalescent COVID-19.

This CDR3 has 14 amino acids. Trimming cost V 6 bases and J 1 base; bases outside gene matches: 5. CDR1 and CDR2 (germline): MNHEY, SVGAGI. In the original workflow: Counts of nucleated cells, estimated from reference gene primer amplification, were obtained. TCRdb's table, derived via immunoSEQ multiplex PCR, lists solely in-frame clones and lacks some. The DNA was the basis for D and trimming; V, J and clone size are from that table. The sample has a few hundred thousand clones; roughly 90% are singletons. Participants were aged about 18 to 95 years, lived in 24 US areas, and enrolled virtually. Two negative PCRs, clearance, or symptom resolution characterized the recovered Cohort 3 donors.

This receptor was obtained from a woman in her twenties or thirties who had recovered from COVID-19. The sample comprised PBMCs or T cells enriched from blood (not recorded which). This chain connects TRBV6-5 to TRBJ2-5, with 7 bases lining up with TRBD1. CDR3 protein: CASRRTGPQETQYF. In DNA form, the CDR3 reads TGTGCCAGCAGGAGGACAGGACCCCAAGAGACCCAGTACTTC.